The 17 T cell receptor beta chains reported below all come from one sample, sequenced in a study of cytomegalovirus exposure and HLA in healthy donors. It was with 60 Vbeta and 13 Jbeta primers that the PCR ran. The protocol was immunoSEQ multiplex PCR, while the TCRdb copy is restricted to in-frame clones and leaves out a portion. This listing includes about 79,000 clones. Sequencing input: PBMCs. These TCRs come from a man aged 30 to 39 in good health and CMV-seronegative.

V and J are TRBV23-1 and TRBJ2-4, with 9 bases that match TRBD1. TRBV23-1 is given ORF status, its function remaining uncertain. J gave up 3 bases and V 3 bases, and 9 bases lay outside the gene matches. The CDR3 totals 17 residues. CDR3 amino acids: CASSQSGTGLGKNIQYF. The CDR3 nucleotides are TGCGCCAGCAGTCAGAGCGGGACAGGGCTGGGCAAAAACATTCAGTACTTC.

The rearrangement uses TRBV6-5 and TRBJ2-1; D ambiguous. The CDR3 covers 13 residues. Trimming took off 5 bases at V and 5 bases at J, with 10 bases between the two ends. The germline V gene has CDR1 MNHEY and CDR2 SVGAGI. CDR3 amino acids: CASSAGENNEQFF. The CDR3, as DNA: TGTGCCAGCAGTGCCGGAGAGAACAATGAGCAGTTCTTC.

V usage is TRBV7-2 and J usage is TRBJ1-5, with D hard to call. The CDR3 runs to 13 residues. In germline, CDR1 is SGHTA, CDR2 FQGNSA. Trimming took 1 base from V and 8 from J, leaving 9 bases between them. The DNA of the CDR3 is TGTGCCAGCAGCTTAGTTAGTGTTGAGCCCCAGCATTTT. Its translation: CASSLVSVEPQHF.

A remark on this clone: An end of the junction does not agree with germline; a read error may underlie this. CDR3 loop: CASSPRQDRAETQYF. The CDR3 coding sequence is TGTGCTAGCAGCCCTCGGCAGGACAGGGCGGAGACCCAGTACTTC. The V and J genes are TRBV7-7 and TRBJ2-5, with 8 positions matching TRBD1. CDR3 length: 15 amino acids. Germline V lookup: CDR1 SSHAT, CDR2 FNYEAQ (reference sequence).

The genes are TRBV19 and TRBJ1-6; D is unresolved. CDR3 size: 13 residues. Germline values: CDR1 LNHDA, CDR2 SQIVND (reference sequence). Trimming shortened V by 8 bases and J by 0 bases, and 5 bases separated the two germline ends. Written as DNA, the CDR3 is TGTGCCAGTCTGAGCTCCTATAATTCACCCCTCCACTTT. Translation: CASLSSYNSPLHF.

V gene TRBV6-1 combines with J gene TRBJ1-4; 8 bases are a match to TRBD1. This CDR3 region has 14 residues. CDR1 is MNHNS, CDR2 SASEGT, per germline. J gave up 7 bases and V 3 bases, and 4 bases lay outside the gene matches. CDR3 DNA sequence: TGTGCCAGCAGTGACGGGACAGGAGGTGAAAAACTGTTTTTT. This encodes CASSDGTGGEKLFF.

The gene calls are TRBV5-1 and TRBJ2-6, with 8 bases matching TRBD2. V trimming: 4 bases; J trimming: 0 bases; junction bases outside the gene matches: 21. CDR1 is SGHRS and CDR2 is YFSETQ in the germline V gene. The CDR3 is 22 amino acids. The CDR3 DNA reads as TGCGCCAGCAGCACCTTGCCCCACTCAGCGGGGGCGCTCAGCTCTGGGGCCAACGTCCTGACTTTC. Protein product: CASSTLPHSAGALSSGANVLTF.

The rearrangement links TRBV10-1 to TRBJ2-2, with D perhaps matching TRBD2 (5 bases). Germline values: CDR1 WNHNN, CDR2 SYGVQD (reference sequence). V gave up 0 bases and J gave up 5 bases, with 13 bases separating them. This CDR3 contains 16 residues. The CDR3 here is CASSESDEGWTGELFF. As DNA, the CDR3 is TGCGCCAGCAGTGAGTCCGATGAGGGATGGACCGGGGAGCTGTTTTTT.

V usage is TRBV7-2 and J usage is TRBJ2-7; D is uncertain. Deletions cut 4 bases from V and 3 bases from J, with 16 bases between. The CDR3 is made up of 15 amino acids. Looked up from germline, CDR1 is SGHTA and CDR2 is FQGNSA. The CDR3 is CASSSNIVRGYEQYF. The CDR3 bases are TGTGCCAGCAGCTCCAATATTGTCCGAGGCTACGAGCAGTACTTC.

The CDR3 DNA reads as TGTGCCAGTAGTCAACCGGGACTAGCGGTGAAGAACTCCTACGAGCAGTACTTC. Its protein is CASSQPGLAVKNSYEQYF. V usage is TRBV19 and J usage is TRBJ2-7, with 11 bases lining up with TRBD2. V lost 5 bases to trimming and J lost 0 bases; unmatched junction nucleotides: 12. CDR1 LNHDA and CDR2 SQIVND come from the germline V gene (reference sequence). This CDR3 region has 18 residues.

The chain uses TRBV18 and TRBJ2-1; possible D gene TRBD2, 5 bases. The ends were cut back, 0 bases at V and 0 bases at J, with 18 bases in the middle. CDR1 KGHSH and CDR2 LQKENI come from the germline V gene. CDR3 length: 19 amino acids. This chain's CDR3 is CASSPPASTPTRSYNEQFF. The DNA for the CDR3 is TGTGCCAGCTCACCACCGGCTAGCACCCCAACCCGCTCCTACAATGAGCAGTTCTTC.

This chain joins TRBV9 and TRBJ2-1; 11 nucleotides agree with TRBD2. J was trimmed by 5 bases and V by 5 bases; bases with no gene match: 9. The length of the CDR3 is 16 residues. Germline V gene lookup returns CDR1 SGDLS and CDR2 YYNGEE. CDR3 region: CASSFSGGGSNNEQFF. CDR3 DNA sequence: TGTGCCAGCAGTTTTAGCGGGGGGGGATCCAACAATGAGCAGTTCTTC.

The rearrangement joins TRBV30 to TRBJ2-5; 7 nucleotides agree with TRBD2. The ends lost 2 bases at V and 4 bases at J; junction bases unmatched: 16. The CDR3 is 17 amino acids. Germline values: CDR1 GTSNPN, CDR2 SVGIG (reference sequence). CDR3 sequence: CAWSRGKSGIPRETQYF. CDR3 nucleotide sequence: TGTGCCTGGAGTAGGGGAAAAAGCGGGATCCCCCGAGAGACCCAGTACTTC.

This sequence joins TRBV18 and TRBJ2-4; perhaps TRBD1 as D (6 bases). Germline V CDR1 and CDR2: KGHSH, LQKENI. The germline V and J ends were trimmed by 3 bases and 2 bases, with 14 bases remaining between them. This CDR3 is 16 amino acids long. The CDR3, as DNA: TGTGCCAGCTCACCGGGTAGGGGGTCCTCCAAAAACATTCAGTACTTC. Residues: CASSPGRGSSKNIQYF. The variable domain in full, completed from reference TRBV18 and TRBJ2-4, reads NAGVMQNPRHLVRRRGQEARLRCSPMKGHSHVYWYRQLPEEGLKFMVYLQKENIIDESGMPKERFSAEFPKEGPSILRIQQVVRGDSAAYFCASSPGRGSSKNIQYFGAGTRLSVL.

CDR3 residues: CASSFGHLKNSPLHF. The CDR3 DNA reads TGTGCCAGCAGTTTCGGACACCTCAAGAATTCACCCCTCCACTTT. The chain uses TRBV27 and TRBJ1-6; D possibly corresponds to TRBD1 (5 bases). The CDR3 consists of 15 residues. The V and J ends lost 3 bases and 7 bases respectively, with 13 bases between them. Germline values: CDR1 MNHEY, CDR2 SMNVEV (reference sequence).

The chain uses TRBV10-2 and TRBJ2-2, with D tentatively TRBD2 (7 bases). CDR1 is WSHSY, CDR2 SAAADI, per germline. V lost 7 bases, J lost 4 bases, and 13 bases lay in between. This CDR3 region has 14 residues. CDR3 region: CASTGGARTGELFF. In nucleotides, the CDR3 is TGCGCCAGCACTGGGGGGGCGCGCACCGGGGAGCTGTTTTTT.

The rearrangement uses TRBV7-3 and TRBJ2-6; D may be TRBD1 (6 bases). Germline CDR1 reads SGHTA; CDR2 reads FQGTGA. This CDR3 region has 18 residues. Trimming left V 5 bases short and J 0 bases short, with 17 bases between. The CDR3 here is CASSPIRDKHSGANVLTF. The CDR3 DNA reads TGTGCCAGCAGCCCAATCCGGGACAAACACTCTGGGGCCAACGTCCTGACTTTC.